One sample yielded the 21 T cell receptor beta chains listed below, sequenced in a study of breast tumors, draining lymph nodes, adjacent tissues. TCRdb reprocessed the multiplex PCR reads with MiXCR, giving one entry per CDR3 protein. The sample consists of about 120,000 distinct CDR3 sequences, 20% of them appearing once. The lymph nodes were axillary draining lymph nodes from breast cancer patients. Sequenced input: axillary lymph node tissue. The origin of the receptors is a female donor with breast cancer. Some clones in this sample may be carry-over from other donors' samples.

This clonotype was picked up many times. The chain recombines TRBV5-4 with TRBJ2-7; 7 bases are a match to TRBD1. Germline CDR1 is SGHNT and CDR2 is YYREEE (reference sequence). The CDR3 has 12 amino acids. V was pared by 4 bases and J by 5 bases, with 3 bases of the junction left unmatched. Here the CDR3 reads CASSGDSHEQYF. CDR3 in DNA: TGTGCCAGCAGCGGGGACAGCCACGAGCAGTACTTC.

The CDR3 nucleotides are TGCGCCAGCAGGTTCGGGGTGAACACTGAAGCTTTCTTT. Its protein product is CASRFGVNTEAFF. This chain uses TRBV5-1 with TRBJ1-1; the D is unclear. The V gene lost 5 bases and the J gene lost 0 bases, with 8 bases spanning the gap. This CDR3 spans 13 amino acids. Looked up from germline, CDR1 is SGHRS and CDR2 is YFSETQ.

Many counts were recorded for this clonotype. DNA of the CDR3: TGTGCCAGTATGGGCGGATTCTACAATGAGCAGTTCTTC. Its translation: CASMGGFYNEQFF. V usage is TRBV19 and J usage is TRBJ2-1; D is uncertain. The germline V and J ends were trimmed by 7 bases and 3 bases, with 10 bases remaining between them. The CDR3 extends over 13 amino acids. Germline V gene data show CDR1 as LNHDA and CDR2 as SQIVND (reference sequence). The full variable domain, its missing parts supplied by reference TRBV19 and TRBJ2-1, is DGGITQSPKYLFRKEGQNVTLSCEQNLNHDAMYWYRQDPGQGLRLIYYSQIVNDFQKGDIAEGYSVSREKKESFPLTVTSAQKNPTAFYLCASMGGFYNEQFFGPGTRLTVL.

The chain links TRBV6-5 to TRBJ2-1; 11 bases are shared with TRBD2. Trimming took 4 bases from V and 5 from J; bases not matched to a gene: 7. Per the germline V gene, CDR1 is MNHEY and CDR2 is SVGAGI. The CDR3 is 16 residues long. The CDR3 DNA is TGTGCCAGCAGTTTGACTAGCGGGAACCTACACAATGAGCAGTTCTTC. The encoded protein is CASSLTSGNLHNEQFF.

This clonotype has at least ten counts. V is TRBV10-2 and J is TRBJ2-7; D is perhaps TRBD2 (5 bases). V gave up 3 bases and J gave up 1 base, with 10 bases separating them. The CDR3 sequence is 14 residues long. Germline assignment: CDR1 WSHSY and CDR2 SAAADI. CDR3 sequence: CASSEAGGSYEQYF. CDR3 DNA sequence: TGCGCCAGCAGTGAAGCCGGCGGGTCCTACGAGCAGTACTTC.

This clonotype was observed at least ten times. The gene calls are TRBV19 and TRBJ2-5; 10 bases match TRBD1. V gave up 3 bases and J gave up 5 bases; unmatched junction bases: 3. The CDR3 consists of 14 residues. Germline CDR1 reads LNHDA; CDR2 reads SQIVND (reference sequence). The CDR3 DNA is TGTGCCAGTAGTATCCGGGACAGGGGTGAGACCCAGTACTTC. It translates to CASSIRDRGETQYF.

At least ten counts were recorded for this clonotype. The chain couples TRBV24-1 to TRBJ2-7; D gene unclear. CDR1 KGHDR and CDR2 SFDVKD come from the germline V gene. The CDR3 is 14 residues long. Trimming removed 2 bases from V and 0 bases from J, with 7 bases in between. CDR3: CATSDSRGSYEQYF. CDR3 nucleotide sequence: TGTGCCACCAGTGATTCACGAGGCTCCTACGAGCAGTACTTC.

The gene calls are TRBV7-9 and TRBJ2-5, with D hard to call. The CDR3 is 13 residues long. Trimming pared 5 bases from V and 5 bases from J, leaving 12 bases between. Germline CDR1 reads SEHNR; CDR2 reads FQNEAQ (reference sequence). This chain's CDR3 is CASSPGPRETQYF. CDR3 bases: TGTGCCAGCAGCCCTGGGCCTCGGGAGACCCAGTACTTC.

Details on this clonotype: A much bigger clone sits one base away, suggesting this may be a read error. The J gene is TRBJ2-3, the V gene TRBV7-3; TRBD1 aligns across 9 bases. Germline V gene lookup returns CDR1 SGHTA and CDR2 FQGTGA. The CDR3 length is 18 residues. The CDR3 nucleotides are TGTGCCAGCAGCTTAACAGCCGCCGGGACAGGGTACACAGATACACAGTATTTT. Its translation is CASSLTAAGTGYTDTQYF.

This clonotype was seen many times. V gene TRBV7-8 combines with J gene TRBJ2-1; a possible D gene is TRBD2 (6 bases). The V end was cut by 1 base, the J end by 4 bases, with 11 bases between. The CDR3 sequence is 15 residues long. Germline CDR1 reads SGHVS; CDR2 reads FQNEAQ. For the CDR3, the DNA is TGTGCCAGCAGCTTAGGGCAGCGGGTTTACAATGAGCAGTTCTTC. It yields the protein CASSLGQRVYNEQFF.

This clonotype was detected many times. The chain carries TRBV27 and TRBJ2-1; 8 nucleotides line up with TRBD2. This CDR3 comprises 15 residues. The germline CDR1 and CDR2 sequences are MNHEY and SMNVEV (reference sequence). V dropped 1 base and J dropped 5; count of bases not matched to a gene: 4. The CDR3 DNA follows: TGTGCCAGCAGTTTATGGGCGGGAGGTAACAATGAGCAGTTCTTC. Translation: CASSLWAGGNNEQFF.

This clonotype was picked up many times. V and J are TRBV6-6 and TRBJ2-7; TRBD2 aligns across 16 bases. The CDR3 totals 17 residues. The germline V gene has CDR1 MNHNY and CDR2 SVGAGI (reference sequence). V shed 0 bases and J 13 bases; nucleotides not matched to a gene: 12. CDR3: CASSYSKTGTSGRVQYF. CDR3 bases: TGTGCCAGCAGTTACTCGAAAACCGGGACTAGCGGGAGGGTTCAATACTTC.

The table lists this clonotype with many counts. J is TRBJ2-5 and V is TRBV11-3; the D gene is possibly TRBD1 (6 bases). Germline V CDR1 and CDR2: SGHNT, YENEEA. V was cut by 2 bases and J by 5 bases, with 18 bases left in between. This CDR3 contains 16 residues. In nucleotides, the CDR3 is TGTGCCAGCAGCTTAACTTTGACAGGCGTCATGGAGACCCAGTACTTC. This sequence encodes CASSLTLTGVMETQYF.

In this sample, this clonotype turned up many times. The rearrangement links TRBV6-5 to TRBJ2-1, with D perhaps matching TRBD2 (5 bases). Germline V gene lookup returns CDR1 MNHEY and CDR2 SVGAGI. This CDR3 is built from 12 residues. Trimming stripped 8 bases from V and 5 bases from J, with 10 bases between. The CDR3 sequence is CASGSQHNEQFF. CDR3 bases: TGTGCCAGCGGGAGTCAGCACAATGAGCAGTTCTTC.

The genes are TRBV9 and TRBJ2-2, with D possibly TRBD1 on 6 matching bases. From germline, CDR1 is SGDLS and CDR2 YYNGEE. V was pared by 5 bases and J by 2 bases, with 19 bases between. The CDR3 covers 17 residues. The CDR3 sequence: CASSSNRGGTNTGELFF. In DNA, the CDR3 is TGTGCCAGCAGTTCCAATCGAGGGGGAACAAACACCGGGGAGCTGTTTTTT.

The V gene is TRBV19, the J gene TRBJ1-5; D is undetermined. This CDR3 region has 15 residues. Trimming pared 3 bases from V and 0 bases from J, leaving 9 bases between. Germline CDR1 is LNHDA and CDR2 is SQIVND (reference sequence). The CDR3 nucleotides read TGTGCCAGTAGTATCGGTCAGGATAGCAATCAGCCCCAGCATTTT. It encodes CASSIGQDSNQPQHF.

This clonotype was counted at least ten times. The rearrangement uses TRBV19 and TRBJ2-5, with D perhaps being TRBD1 or TRBD2 (5 bases each). Per germline, CDR1 LNHDA and CDR2 SQIVND (reference sequence). There are 13 residues in the CDR3. Between the trimmed V and J ends, which lost 8 bases and 1 base, there was a span of 11 bases. The CDR3 loop is CASGGWAQETQYF. The CDR3 nucleotides read TGTGCCAGTGGGGGATGGGCCCAAGAGACCCAGTACTTC.

This clonotype was counted once. This may be a read error: a much more frequent sequence differs by one nucleotide. This chain joins TRBV6-5 and TRBJ2-1; no definite D call. This CDR3 comprises 13 residues. Germline V CDR1 and CDR2: MNHEY, SVGAGI. The CDR3 loop reads CASSYNTYNGQFF. DNA for the CDR3: TGTGCCAGCAGTTACAACACCTACAATGGGCAGTTCTTC.

This clonotype was recorded many times. The J gene is TRBJ2-1, the V gene TRBV4-2, with TRBD1 matching over 12 bases. The trim removed 2 bases at V and 8 bases at J, leaving 10 bases unmatched. The CDR3 is 17 amino acids. Germline V CDR1 and CDR2: LGHNA, YNFKEQ. CDR3 in amino acids: CASSQYIPGQGAYEQFF. The CDR3 DNA is TGTGCCAGCAGCCAATATATACCGGGACAGGGGGCTTATGAGCAGTTCTTC.

Details on this clonotype: A read error is possible here, since a much larger clone lies one base away. The chain links TRBV4-1 to TRBJ2-2, with 7 nucleotides matching TRBD2. Germline V gives CDR1 MGHRA, CDR2 YSYEKL. The CDR3 is made up of 15 amino acids. CDR3 loop: CASGESGANTGELVF. The CDR3 coding sequence is TGCGCCAGCGGAGAAAGCGGGGCAAACACCGGGGAGCTGGTTTTT.

This clonotype was detected ten times or more. J is TRBJ2-7 and V is TRBV7-3; no clear D. Between the trimmed V and J ends, which lost 8 bases and 0 bases, there was a span of 5 bases. The germline V gene encodes CDR1 SGHTA and CDR2 FQGTGA. The CDR3 runs to 11 residues. The CDR3 loop is CASVSSYEQYF. Written as DNA, the CDR3 is TGTGCCAGCGTGTCCTCCTACGAGCAGTACTTC.